Each of the 23 T cell receptor beta chains below was sequenced from the same sample in a study of shared clonotypes between healthy human individuals. Here immunoSEQ multiplex PCR was the method, and the copy in TCRdb shows in-frame clones only, minus some. The sample lists over a million clones; 70% to 80% were seen once. Material: memory CD4+ T cells from PBMCs. Subset meaning: CD45RA-negative fraction. The receptors derive from a man aged 18 to 30 in good health. Some clones in this sample may be carry-over from other donors' samples.

Details on this clone: Other DNA sequences in the sample encode the same CDR3. The V and J genes are TRBV5-1 and TRBJ1-2, with 8 bases fitting TRBD1. The ends lost 4 bases at V and 0 bases at J; junction bases unmatched: 5. This CDR3 has 15 amino acids. Germline V gene sequence: CDR1 SGHRS, CDR2 YFSETQ. The CDR3 coding sequence is TGCGCCAGCAGCGCCACACAGGGGGCTAACTATGGCTACACCTTC. Its translation is CASSATQGANYGYTF.

V is TRBV15 and J is TRBJ1-2; 9 bases are a match to TRBD1. J was trimmed by 5 bases and V by 1 base; bases with no gene match: 8. Germline lookup yields CDR1 LNHNV and CDR2 YYDKDF (reference sequence). The CDR3 sequence is 16 residues long. In nucleotides, the CDR3 is TGTGCCACCAGCAGAGCCCGGGACAGGGATTTATATGGCTACACCTTC. Protein: CATSRARDRDLYGYTF.

V usage is TRBV13 and J usage is TRBJ1-3, with TRBD1 matching over 10 bases. Unmatched junction bases numbered 13, after V lost 5 bases and J lost 3 bases. Germline lookup yields CDR1 PRHDT and CDR2 FYEKMQ (reference sequence). The CDR3 length is 18 residues. The CDR3 coding sequence is TGTGCCAGCAGCCGCCGGGACAGGGGTCCCCGGGATGGAAACACCATATATTTT. As protein: CASSRRDRGPRDGNTIYF.

In DNA, the CDR3 is TGTGCCAGCAGTGAAGCGAGGGATCCCATGGAGACCCAGTACTTC. Translated: CASSEARDPMETQYF. This chain uses TRBV6-1 with TRBJ2-5; maybe TRBD2 (5 bases). Trimming pared 0 bases from V and 5 bases from J, leaving 13 bases between. This CDR3 comprises 15 residues. CDR1 is MNHNS, CDR2 SASEGT, per germline.

A single count supports this clone. This sample also contains other DNA sequences that code for the same CDR3. The V call is TRBV19, the J call TRBJ2-5; weak D call: TRBD2 (6 bases). Trimming removed 4 bases from V and 1 base from J, with 10 bases in between. The CDR3 is made up of 14 amino acids. The germline V gene has CDR1 LNHDA and CDR2 SQIVND (reference sequence). The CDR3, as DNA: TGTGCCAGTAGTAGGGGGGACTCCCAAGAGACCCAGTACTTC. Translated: CASSRGDSQETQYF. Drawing the rest from reference TRBV19 and TRBJ2-5, the complete variable domain is DGGITQSPKYLFRKEGQNVTLSCEQNLNHDAMYWYRQDPGQGLRLIYYSQIVNDFQKGDIAEGYSVSREKKESFPLTVTSAQKNPTAFYLCASSRGDSQETQYFGPGTRLLVL.

This clone was picked up one time. V gene TRBV7-6 combines with J gene TRBJ1-4; D unclear. Germline V gives CDR1 SGHVS, CDR2 FNYEAQ. This CDR3 has 15 residues. V was shortened by 3 bases and J by 7 bases, with 15 bases between the two germline ends. CDR3 loop: CASSLSSARGEKLFF. Here the CDR3 DNA reads TGTGCCAGCAGCTTGTCGTCAGCCCGGGGTGAAAAACTGTTTTTT.

This clone was counted once. J is TRBJ2-1 and V is TRBV4-2, with D tentatively TRBD2 (7 bases). The CDR3 extends over 15 amino acids. V was pared by 0 bases and J by 5 bases, with 11 bases between. The germline CDR1 and CDR2 sequences are LGHNA and YNFKEQ. The DNA of the CDR3 is TGTGCCAGCAGCCAAGAGGGAGGGGGAAACAATGAGCAGTTCTTC. The encoded protein is CASSQEGGGNNEQFF.

This chain connects TRBV2 to TRBJ2-7; D gene unclear. V was trimmed by 9 bases and J by 6 bases, leaving 15 bases between them. Germline CDR1 is SNHLY and CDR2 is FYNNEI. There are 12 residues in the CDR3. CDR3 nucleotides: TGTGCCAGACGTACTGCTTTAGGCGAGCAGTACTTC. This codes for CARRTALGEQYF.

A few counts support this clone. This chain links TRBV7-9 with TRBJ1-2; D unclear. This CDR3 spans 11 amino acids. V shed 2 bases and J shed 10 bases, with 8 bases lying between them. Germline CDR1 reads SEHNR; CDR2 reads FQNEAQ (reference sequence). The CDR3 region is CASSLLRHYTF. The CDR3, as DNA: TGTGCCAGCAGCTTACTAAGGCACTACACCTTC.

The genes are TRBV7-9 and TRBJ1-3; possibly TRBD1 for D (5 bases). The CDR3 has 16 amino acids. The V gene lost 2 bases and the J gene lost 4 bases, with 15 bases spanning the gap. Germline assignment: CDR1 SEHNR and CDR2 FQNEAQ (reference sequence). As DNA, the CDR3 is TGTGCCAGCAGCTTAAGGACCGTAGGGGAAGGAAACACCATATATTTT. It codes for CASSLRTVGEGNTIYF.

This clone has more than one count but fewer than ten. V is TRBV7-8 and J is TRBJ2-7, with TRBD2 identical over 13 bases. The ends lost 5 bases at V and 7 bases at J; junction bases unmatched: 5. CDR3 size: 14 residues. From germline, CDR1 is SGHVS and CDR2 FQNEAQ. CDR3 coding DNA: TGTGCCAGCAGCGTACTAGCGGGAGGGGGGGAGCAGTACTTC. It is translated as CASSVLAGGGEQYF.

This clone was detected a few times. CDR3 coding DNA: TGTGCCACCAGCAGAGACGGGACTTTCAAGCCCCAGCATTTT. It specifies CATSRDGTFKPQHF. V and J are TRBV15 and TRBJ1-5; D is possibly TRBD1 (5 bases). Trimming pared 0 bases from V and 8 bases from J, leaving 11 bases between. The CDR3 has 14 residues. Germline V lookup: CDR1 LNHNV, CDR2 YYDKDF (reference sequence). Full variable domain (rest looked up from reference TRBV15 and TRBJ1-5): DAMVIQNPRYQVTQFGKPVTLSCSQTLNHNVMYWYQQKSSQAPKLLFHYYDKDFNNEADTPDNFQSRRPNTSFCFLDIRSPGLGDTAMYLCATSRDGTFKPQHFGDGTRLSIL.

The rearrangement joins TRBV19 to TRBJ2-7, with 10 bases lining up with TRBD1. Germline trimming cut 3 bases from V and 3 bases from J; bases unmatched to any gene: 5. This CDR3 spans 15 amino acids. In germline, CDR1 is LNHDA, CDR2 SQIVND (reference sequence). The CDR3 reads CASSMQTGGSYEQYF. Here the CDR3 DNA reads TGTGCCAGTAGTATGCAGACAGGGGGCAGCTACGAGCAGTACTTC.

The rearrangement links TRBV11-2 to TRBJ2-1; 13 bases are shared with TRBD2. J was trimmed by 9 bases and V by 4 bases; bases with no gene match: 9. CDR3 size: 16 residues. Germline V lookup: CDR1 SGHAT, CDR2 FQNNGV. CDR3 coding DNA: TGTGCCAGCAGCTCCGGACTAGCGGGAGTGGGGAGTGAGCAGTTCTTC. Translating gives CASSSGLAGVGSEQFF.

V is TRBV13 and J is TRBJ2-3, with 14 bases fitting TRBD2. CDR3 length: 20 residues. The V gene's germline CDR1 is PRHDT and CDR2 FYEKMQ (reference sequence). The J segment lost 4 bases and the V segment lost 5 bases, leaving 17 bases of the junction unmatched. Here the CDR3 DNA reads TGTGCCAGCAGCCGGATGCCCAAGACTAGCGGGAGGGTGTGGTCAGATACGCAGTATTTT. It yields the protein CASSRMPKTSGRVWSDTQYF.

The chain couples TRBV28 to TRBJ1-3, with TRBD1 identical over 8 bases. The CDR3 is 17 residues long. V shed 3 bases and J 0 bases; nucleotides not matched to a gene: 7. From germline, CDR1 is MDHEN and CDR2 SYDVKM. The CDR3 coding sequence is TGTGCCAGCAGTTTTTCGGGACAGGTATTCTCTGGAAACACCATATATTTT. It is translated as CASSFSGQVFSGNTIYF.

This clone was found a few times. The genes are TRBV7-2 and TRBJ1-1; no firm D call. The V and J ends lost 2 bases and 0 bases respectively, with 4 bases between them. Germline V lookup: CDR1 SGHTA, CDR2 FQGNSA. There are 13 residues in the CDR3. The CDR3 region has the DNA TGTGCCAGCAGCTTACAGGTGAACACTGAAGCTTTCTTT. Protein product: CASSLQVNTEAFF.

This clone is a singleton in its sample. V is TRBV5-1 and J is TRBJ2-2, with a possible D match to TRBD1 (7 bases). CDR1 SGHRS and CDR2 YFSETQ come from the germline V gene. V lost 1 base and J 0 bases, leaving 10 bases between the germline ends. The CDR3 is 16 amino acids. CDR3 DNA sequence: TGCGCCAGCAGCTTGACAGGGGACTCGAACACCGGGGAGCTGTTTTTT. It is translated as CASSLTGDSNTGELFF.

In regard to this clone: Distinct nucleotide sequences in the sample also encode this CDR3. V usage is TRBV6-1 and J usage is TRBJ2-7; no clear D gene. Trimming cost V 1 base and J 0 bases, with 7 bases left between them. The germline V gene encodes CDR1 MNHNS and CDR2 SASEGT. The CDR3 runs to 14 residues. CDR3 DNA: TGTGCCAGCAGTGAAGAGCCCGTCTCCTACGAGCAGTACTTC. It is translated as CASSEEPVSYEQYF.

The sample holds one count of this clone. J is TRBJ2-7 and V is TRBV2, with a weak D call TRBD1 (6 bases). There are 14 residues in the CDR3. Germline CDR1 and CDR2: SNHLY and FYNNEI. V shed 2 bases and J shed 6 bases, with 14 bases lying between them. In DNA, the CDR3 is TGTGCCAGCAGTGAATATCAGGGGAAGAGCGAGCAGTACTTC. The encoded protein is CASSEYQGKSEQYF.

The V call is TRBV29-1, the J call TRBJ2-1; either TRBD1 or TRBD2 may fit D (6 bases each). The CDR3 runs to 13 residues. Germline CDR1 reads SQVTM; CDR2 reads ANQGSEA. With 2 bases removed from V and 10 bases from J, the gap between germline ends came to 15 bases. The CDR3 region has the DNA TGCAGCGTTGAAAGGGGGACTTTTTACGAGCAGTTCTTC. Translation: CSVERGTFYEQFF.

The J gene is TRBJ1-2, the V gene TRBV2; D remains unclear. The CDR3 is made up of 12 amino acids. Trimming took off 5 bases at V and 9 bases at J, with 13 bases between the two ends. CDR1 and CDR2 (germline): SNHLY, FYNNEI. CDR3 DNA sequence: TGTGCCAGCAGTCCACGCCCCGGAAGCTACACCTTC. Its translation is CASSPRPGSYTF.

V gene TRBV7-9 combines with J gene TRBJ1-2; D remains ambiguous. This CDR3 has 15 amino acids. The V gene's germline CDR1 is SEHNR and CDR2 FQNEAQ (reference sequence). Trimming took off 1 base at V and 0 bases at J, with 9 bases between the two ends. CDR3 nucleotide sequence: TGTGCCAGCAGCTTAGGGGGTTCTCCTAACTATGGCTACACCTTC. This gives the protein CASSLGGSPNYGYTF.